These 12 T cell receptor beta chains were all obtained from the same sample, sequenced in a study of shared clonotypes between healthy human individuals. TCRdb's table, derived via immunoSEQ multiplex PCR, lists solely in-frame clones and lacks some. The data hold approximately 1,000,000 clones, with about 80% observed a single time. The sample taken for sequencing was memory CD4+ T cells from PBMCs. Subset here: CD45RA-negative fraction. The receptors stem from a man younger than 30 in good health. Some clones in this sample may be carry-over from other donors' samples.

V gene TRBV7-9 combines with J gene TRBJ2-3; TRBD1 matches at 7 bases. The CDR3 is 16 residues long. CDR1 is SEHNR, CDR2 FQNEAQ, per germline (reference sequence). The V segment lost 4 bases and the J segment 0 bases; nucleotides outside the gene matches: 7. The CDR3 spells CASSSTKDRSTDTQYF. DNA for the CDR3: TGTGCCAGCAGCTCCACCAAGGACAGGAGCACAGATACGCAGTATTTT.

Here the CDR3 reads CASSQQRGTGAGFTEAFF. CDR3 DNA: TGTGCCAGCTCACAACAACGCGGGACAGGGGCAGGTTTCACTGAAGCTTTCTTT. The J gene is TRBJ1-1, the V gene TRBV18; the match to TRBD1 covers 10 bases. Germline loops: CDR1 KGHSH, CDR2 LQKENI. The V segment lost 4 bases and the J segment 4 bases; nucleotides outside the gene matches: 15. The CDR3 consists of 18 residues.

The chain uses TRBV28 and TRBJ2-7; TRBD1 matches at 7 bases. The CDR3 consists of 14 residues. Germline loops: CDR1 MDHEN, CDR2 SYDVKM. Trimming cost V 5 bases and J 3 bases; bases outside gene matches: 7. DNA of the CDR3: TGTGCCAGCAGTGGGTACAGGGGCCGCTACGAGCAGTACTTC. Residues: CASSGYRGRYEQYF.

The rearrangement joins TRBV5-6 to TRBJ1-3; D possibly corresponds to TRBD1 (6 bases). V lost 4 bases, J lost 2 bases, and 16 bases lay in between. The CDR3 length is 16 residues. Germline-derived CDR1 and CDR2 are SGHDT and YYEEEE. The CDR3 DNA is TGTGCCAGCAGCAAACAGGGCCCCAGGGCTGGAAACACCATATATTTT. This translates into CASSKQGPRAGNTIYF.

The chain combines TRBV2 with TRBJ1-2; 8 nucleotides agree with TRBD1. Germline CDR1 SNHLY, CDR2 FYNNEI. V dropped 7 bases and J dropped 4; count of bases not matched to a gene: 5. CDR3 length equals 13 residues. CDR3 DNA sequence: TGTGCCAGCACTCGACAGGGGAGCTATGGCTACACCTTC. Translating gives CASTRQGSYGYTF.

The chain links TRBV5-8 to TRBJ1-1; 9 bases fit TRBD1. V lost 3 bases to trimming and J lost 6 bases; unmatched junction nucleotides: 6. CDR1 and CDR2 from the germline V gene are SGHTS and YDEGEE. The CDR3 runs 14 residues. As DNA, the CDR3 is TGTGCCAGCAGCTCGGACAGGGGAAGATCTGAAGCTTTCTTT. This gives the protein CASSSDRGRSEAFF.

The rearrangement uses TRBV23-1 and TRBJ1-2, with D unresolved. TRBV23-1 is designated an ORF whose function remains uncertain. V lost 4 bases and J 3 bases, leaving 9 bases between the germline ends. The CDR3 extends over 13 amino acids. CDR3 nucleotides: TGCGCCAGCAGTCGATTACGGGACTATGGCTACACCTTC. This encodes CASSRLRDYGYTF.

This clone has a handful of counts. The chain is built from TRBV7-3 and TRBJ1-2, with 8 bases identical to TRBD1. The length of the CDR3 is 14 residues. J gave up 7 bases and V 2 bases, and 6 bases lay outside the gene matches. In germline, CDR1 is SGHTA, CDR2 FQGTGA. The CDR3 here is CASSLDRGGSGYTF. The CDR3 nucleotides read TGTGCCAGCAGCTTAGACAGGGGAGGTAGTGGCTACACCTTC.

The chain is built from TRBV27 and TRBJ2-7, with no clear D. V was pared by 4 bases and J by 0 bases, with 16 bases between. Germline loops: CDR1 MNHEY, CDR2 SMNVEV (reference sequence). This CDR3 region has 16 residues. CDR3 protein: CASSSTLTLSSYEQYF. CDR3 sequence (DNA): TGTGCCAGCAGTTCAACACTCACATTAAGCTCCTACGAGCAGTACTTC.

Only a few counts were recorded for this clone. The chain is built from TRBV6-1 and TRBJ1-2; D is unresolved. The CDR3 length is 12 residues. V gave up 2 bases and J gave up 8 bases, with 9 bases separating them. CDR1 is MNHNS, CDR2 SASEGT, per germline. CDR3 region: CASSELVRGYTF. The DNA of the CDR3 is TGTGCCAGCAGTGAATTAGTAAGGGGCTACACCTTC.

V and J are TRBV30 and TRBJ2-1; D is ambiguous. CDR1 is GTSNPN, CDR2 SVGIG, per germline (reference sequence). The CDR3 totals 13 residues. V lost 4 bases and J 8 bases, leaving 15 bases between the germline ends. CDR3 bases: TGTGCCTGGACTTCCACCTCGGGCTATGAGCAGTTCTTC. As protein: CAWTSTSGYEQFF. Complete variable domain (other parts from reference TRBV30 and TRBJ2-1): SQTIHQWPATLVQPVGSPLSLECTVEGTSNPNLYWYRQAAGRGLQLLFYSVGIGQISSEVPQNLSASRPQDRQFILSSKKLLLSDSGFYLCAWTSTSGYEQFFGPGTRLTVL.

V gene TRBV6-1 combines with J gene TRBJ1-1; D is unresolved. This CDR3 has 13 residues. V was shortened by 2 bases and J by 6 bases, with 10 bases between the two germline ends. Germline values: CDR1 MNHNS, CDR2 SASEGT. CDR3 nucleotide sequence: TGTGCCAGCAGTGAAAGGTCGGAGGCTGAAGCTTTCTTT. Translated, it gives CASSERSEAEAFF.